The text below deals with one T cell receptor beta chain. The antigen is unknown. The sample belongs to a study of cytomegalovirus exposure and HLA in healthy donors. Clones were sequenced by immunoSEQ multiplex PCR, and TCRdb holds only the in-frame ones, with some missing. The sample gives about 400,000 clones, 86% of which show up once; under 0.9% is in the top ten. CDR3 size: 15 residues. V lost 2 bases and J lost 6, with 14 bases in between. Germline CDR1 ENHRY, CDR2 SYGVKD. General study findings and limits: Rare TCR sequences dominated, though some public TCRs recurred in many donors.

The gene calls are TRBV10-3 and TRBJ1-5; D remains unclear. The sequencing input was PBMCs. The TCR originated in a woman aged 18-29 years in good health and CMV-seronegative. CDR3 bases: TGTGCCATCAGTGAGGACTTTTCAATAGGTCAGCCCCAGCATTTT. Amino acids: CAISEDFSIGQPQHF.